One sample yielded the 24 T cell receptor beta chains listed below, sequenced in a study of shared clonotypes between healthy human individuals. Repertoires were generated with immunoSEQ multiplex PCR, while TCRdb's copy carries only in-frame clones and drops some. The sample yields 2 million or so clones, 90% to 95% seen once. The source material was naive CD4+ T cells sorted from blood. Subset here: CD45RA+ positively selected. These receptors were obtained from a man aged 18-30 years in good health.

The chain carries TRBV21-1 and TRBJ1-2; the D call in the table, TRBD1, was not verified against the DNA. TRBV21-1 is a pseudogene segment. This CDR3 is 15 amino acids long. The CDR3 sequence is CASSKARQANYGYTF. The CDR3 DNA follows: TGTGCCAGCAGCAAAGCCAGGCAAGCTAACTATGGCTACACCTTC.

Turning to this clone: This sample includes further DNA sequences coding for the same CDR3. The V and J genes are TRBV9 and TRBJ2-7; possibly TRBD2 for D (6 bases). V shed 4 bases and J shed 7 bases, with 15 bases lying between them. The CDR3 extends over 13 amino acids. The germline V gene has CDR1 SGDLS and CDR2 YYNGEE. DNA of the CDR3: TGTGCCAGCAGCCCCCGGGGGTCAGGAGAGCAGTACTTC. Translated, it gives CASSPRGSGEQYF.

The chain recombines TRBV10-3 with TRBJ1-3; 10 positions agree with TRBD1. Per germline, CDR1 ENHRY and CDR2 SYGVKD. The ends lost 7 bases at V and 0 bases at J; junction bases unmatched: 6. The CDR3 spans 16 residues. CDR3 amino acids: CAITEGDRGSGNTIYF. For the CDR3, the DNA is TGTGCCATCACCGAGGGGGACAGGGGCTCTGGAAACACCATATATTTT.

The V call is TRBV7-9, the J call TRBJ2-1; maybe TRBD2 (5 bases). CDR3 length: 13 amino acids. CDR1 SEHNR and CDR2 FQNEAQ come from the germline V gene (reference sequence). Trimming left V 5 bases short and J 9 bases short, with 14 bases between. This chain's CDR3 is CASSPRGPGEQFF. DNA for the CDR3: TGTGCCAGCAGCCCCCGGGGTCCGGGTGAGCAGTTCTTC.

The gene calls are TRBV19 and TRBJ2-2; a possible D gene is TRBD1 (6 bases). The V end lost 2 bases, the J end lost 3 bases, and 13 bases lay between the germline ends. Germline V gene lookup returns CDR1 LNHDA and CDR2 SQIVND (reference sequence). The CDR3 is 16 residues long. The CDR3 DNA is TGTGCCAGTAGTATACAGGGGACCCGAGACACCGGGGAGCTGTTTTTT. Its translation is CASSIQGTRDTGELFF. Full variable domain (outside the CDR3, taken from reference TRBV19 and TRBJ2-2): DGGITQSPKYLFRKEGQNVTLSCEQNLNHDAMYWYRQDPGQGLRLIYYSQIVNDFQKGDIAEGYSVSREKKESFPLTVTSAQKNPTAFYLCASSIQGTRDTGELFFGEGSRLTVL.

This chain joins TRBV2 and TRBJ1-2; D is possibly TRBD1 (5 bases). From germline, CDR1 is SNHLY and CDR2 FYNNEI. This CDR3 comprises 14 residues. Trimming stripped 2 bases from V and 8 bases from J, with 15 bases between. The CDR3 region is CASSESVGTTGYTF. Here the CDR3 DNA reads TGTGCCAGCAGTGAATCAGTAGGGACGACAGGCTACACCTTC.

The V and J genes are TRBV5-1 and TRBJ2-1, with 10 nucleotides matching TRBD2. V lost 4 bases and J lost 7; bases outside the gene matches: 2. The CDR3 consists of 13 residues. Germline lookup yields CDR1 SGHRS and CDR2 YFSETQ. This chain's CDR3 is CASSSGRVNEQFF. CDR3 DNA sequence: TGCGCCAGCAGCAGCGGGAGGGTTAATGAGCAGTTCTTC.

This chain joins TRBV2 and TRBJ1-6, with TRBD1 as a possible D gene (6 bases). Trimming left V 9 bases short and J 7 bases short, with 13 bases between. The CDR3 loop spans 13 amino acids. Per the germline V gene, CDR1 is SNHLY and CDR2 is FYNNEI. The CDR3 loop is CASDVQGNSPLHF. CDR3 nucleotide sequence: TGTGCCAGTGACGTACAGGGAAATTCACCCCTCCACTTT.

V gene TRBV2 combines with J gene TRBJ2-3, with TRBD2 matching over 11 bases. V trimming: 4 bases; J trimming: 0 bases; junction bases outside the gene matches: 3. Germline V CDR1 and CDR2: SNHLY, FYNNEI. This CDR3 comprises 16 residues. The CDR3 nucleotides read TGTGCCAGCAGTGGCACTAGCGGGAGAAGCACAGATACGCAGTATTTT. It encodes CASSGTSGRSTDTQYF.

V usage is TRBV30 and J usage is TRBJ1-6; a possible D gene is TRBD1 (6 bases). CDR1 and CDR2 (germline): GTSNPN, SVGIG (reference sequence). Trimming took off 6 bases at V and 10 bases at J, with 16 bases between the two ends. The CDR3 is made up of 13 amino acids. CDR3 residues: CACSRGANSPLHF. The CDR3 DNA sequence: TGTGCCTGTAGTCGGGGGGCTAACTCACCCCTCCACTTT.

This chain links TRBV6-5 with TRBJ2-7, with TRBD2 as a possible D gene (5 bases). The CDR3 has 14 residues. Germline V gives CDR1 MNHEY, CDR2 SVGAGI. Deletions cut 6 bases from V and 0 bases from J, with 12 bases between. CDR3 protein: CASRKGLSSYEQYF. The CDR3 coding sequence is TGTGCCAGCAGAAAAGGACTGTCCTCCTACGAGCAGTACTTC.

This clone was seen a few times. The same CDR3 can be traced to other DNA sequences in this sample. The chain combines TRBV30 with TRBJ1-1; D unclear. This CDR3 comprises 13 residues. Germline V gives CDR1 GTSNPN, CDR2 SVGIG (reference sequence). V dropped 0 bases and J dropped 1 base, with 6 bases sitting between them. CDR3: CAWSVRGNTEAFF. The CDR3 nucleotides are TGTGCCTGGAGTGTTCGGGGGAACACTGAAGCTTTCTTT.

The chain recombines TRBV28 with TRBJ2-2; D might be TRBD1 (5 bases). The length of the CDR3 is 12 residues. The ends were cut back, 6 bases at V and 16 bases at J, with 18 bases in the middle. The germline V gene encodes CDR1 MDHEN and CDR2 SYDVKM. The CDR3 protein is CASSAKGANSFF. In nucleotides, the CDR3 is TGTGCCAGCAGCGCCAAAGGGGCGAATTCGTTTTTT.

The chain has TRBV5-6 and TRBJ2-2, with D possibly TRBD1 on 5 matching bases. CDR1 and CDR2 (germline): SGHDT, YYEEEE. Trimming took off 1 base at V and 3 bases at J, with 7 bases between the two ends. The CDR3 is 14 residues long. CDR3 amino acids: CASSLIRDTGELFF. The CDR3 coding sequence is TGTGCCAGCAGCTTGATCAGGGACACCGGGGAGCTGTTTTTT.

Only one count was recorded for this clone. The genes are TRBV6-1 and TRBJ2-1; D unresolved. Germline values: CDR1 MNHNS, CDR2 SASEGT. The ends were cut back, 1 base at V and 7 bases at J, with 14 bases in the middle. There are 15 residues in the CDR3. Here the CDR3 DNA reads TGTGCCAGCAGTGAAGAGGCACCTGCCTTGAATGAGCAGTTCTTC. This translates into CASSEEAPALNEQFF.

This clone was observed a few times. This chain links TRBV25-1 with TRBJ2-5; 9 bases agree with TRBD2. From germline, CDR1 is MGHDK and CDR2 SYGVNS. The CDR3 length is 15 residues. Unmatched junction bases numbered 9, after V lost 4 bases and J lost 6 bases. In nucleotides, the CDR3 is TGTGCCAGCAGTGGTACCGGGACTAGCATTAAGACCCAGTACTTC. This codes for CASSGTGTSIKTQYF.

This chain links TRBV28 with TRBJ2-3, with D possibly matching TRBD1 (6 bases). Germline CDR1 MDHEN, CDR2 SYDVKM. The CDR3 spans 11 residues. Deletions cut 9 bases from V and 3 bases from J, with 7 bases between. The CDR3 coding sequence is TGTGCCAGTACAGGGACAGATACGCAGTATTTT. Translating it yields CASTGTDTQYF.

The rearrangement joins TRBV18 to TRBJ1-1; 9 bases agree with TRBD1. This CDR3 has 17 amino acids. With V trimmed by 0 bases and J by 3 bases, 8 bases remained unmatched. The V gene's germline CDR1 is KGHSH and CDR2 LQKENI. DNA of the CDR3: TGTGCCAGCTCACCACCTCCGGGACAGGGATACTACACTGAAGCTTTCTTT. Protein: CASSPPPGQGYYTEAFF.

The chain couples TRBV6-1 to TRBJ2-1; tentative D call: TRBD2 (5 bases). The CDR3 totals 14 residues. CDR1 is MNHNS and CDR2 is SASEGT in the germline V gene. V lost 4 bases, J lost 7 bases, and 14 bases lay in between. The CDR3 sequence is CASSGGRTLNEQFF. CDR3 nucleotides: TGTGCCAGCAGTGGAGGGAGAACGCTGAATGAGCAGTTCTTC.

The CDR3, as DNA: TGTGCCAGTAGTCGCCGCTACGGAGTAGATACGCAGTATTTT. This gives the protein CASSRRYGVDTQYF. V usage is TRBV19 and J usage is TRBJ2-3; unclear D gene. CDR3 size: 14 residues. Trimming removed 5 bases from V and 5 bases from J, with 14 bases in between. The V gene's germline CDR1 is LNHDA and CDR2 SQIVND (reference sequence).

The V and J genes are TRBV6-5 and TRBJ2-3; 7 bases fit TRBD2. The V and J ends lost 8 bases and 2 bases, in that order; junction bases with no gene match: 4. The CDR3 has 13 residues. Germline V CDR1 and CDR2: MNHEY, SVGAGI. In DNA form, the CDR3 reads TGTGCCAGCGGGACTACCTCCACAGATACGCAGTATTTT. As protein: CASGTTSTDTQYF.

The rearrangement joins TRBV4-2 to TRBJ1-2, with a tentative D call TRBD1 (5 bases). V was pared by 4 bases and J by 2 bases, with 14 bases between. CDR1 and CDR2 from the germline V gene are LGHNA and YNFKEQ. This CDR3 has 15 amino acids. This CDR3 is CASSPGGPNNYGYTF. The CDR3, as DNA: TGTGCCAGCAGCCCCGGGGGACCGAACAACTATGGCTACACCTTC.

This chain uses TRBV2 with TRBJ2-1; 7 nucleotides line up with TRBD2. Per germline, CDR1 SNHLY and CDR2 FYNNEI. V trimming: 4 bases; J trimming: 6 bases; junction bases outside the gene matches: 6. The length of the CDR3 is 14 residues. The CDR3 here is CASSGLAALNEQFF. The CDR3 nucleotides read TGTGCCAGCAGTGGGCTAGCGGCCCTCAATGAGCAGTTCTTC. The full variable domain, its missing parts supplied by reference TRBV2 and TRBJ2-1, is EPEVTQTPSHQVTQMGQEVILRCVPISNHLYFYWYRQILGQKVEFLVSFYNNEISEKSEIFDDQFSVERPDGSNFTLKIRSTKLEDSAMYFCASSGLAALNEQFFGPGTRLTVL.

In DNA form, the CDR3 reads TGTGCCAGCAGCTTAGGGGAGATAAACATTCAGTACTTC. Its translation is CASSLGEINIQYF. This rearrangement joins TRBV7-8 to TRBJ2-4, with D tentatively TRBD2 (5 bases). V lost 1 base, J lost 6 bases, and 7 bases lay in between. CDR3 length: 13 residues. The germline V gene has CDR1 SGHVS and CDR2 FQNEAQ.